This T cell receptor beta chain was captured by sequencing in a study of blood T cell repertoires in COVID-19. Study details: From T cells, B-cell-depleted T cells, or PBMCs came the material, which was cDNA or gDNA.

Germline-derived CDR1 and CDR2 are MNHEY and SMNVEV (reference sequence). The CDR3 spans 14 residues. Between the trimmed V and J ends, which lost 10 bases and 0 bases, there was a span of 13 bases. Participant ages covered roughly 18 to 89 years across about 25 US areas. Methods used by the authors: How many nucleated cells were present was estimated from reference gene primer amplification. Measured with immunoSEQ multiplex PCR; TCRdb has only the in-frame clones, and not every one. V and J calls and clone size are as listed in that table; D and trimming were resolved from the DNA. The sample includes around 220,000 clones, 80% to 85% seen only once; the top ten take 5.5% to 7.5%.

The J gene is TRBJ2-1, the V gene TRBV27, with D maybe TRBD2 (5 bases). What was sequenced was PBMCs or T cells enriched from blood (not recorded which). This clonotype originated in a woman aged 40 to 50 who had recovered from COVID-19. CDR3 sequence reads: CATFAEGSYNEQFF. The CDR3 nucleotides read TGTGCCACCTTCGCTGAGGGCTCCTACAATGAGCAGTTCTTC.